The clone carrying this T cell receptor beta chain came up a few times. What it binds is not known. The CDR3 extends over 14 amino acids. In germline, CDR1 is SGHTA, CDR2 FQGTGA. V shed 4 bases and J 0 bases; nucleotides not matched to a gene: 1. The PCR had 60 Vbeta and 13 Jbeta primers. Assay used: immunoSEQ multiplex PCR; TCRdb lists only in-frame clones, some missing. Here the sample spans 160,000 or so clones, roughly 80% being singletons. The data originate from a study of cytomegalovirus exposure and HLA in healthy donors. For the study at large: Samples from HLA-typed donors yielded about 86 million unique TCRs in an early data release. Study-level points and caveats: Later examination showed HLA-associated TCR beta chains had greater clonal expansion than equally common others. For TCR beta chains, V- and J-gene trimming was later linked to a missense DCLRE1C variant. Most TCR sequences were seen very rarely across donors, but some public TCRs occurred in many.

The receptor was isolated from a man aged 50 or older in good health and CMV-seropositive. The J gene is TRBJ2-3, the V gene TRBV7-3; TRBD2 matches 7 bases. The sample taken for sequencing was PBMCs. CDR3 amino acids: CASSWGGSTDTQYF. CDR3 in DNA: TGTGCCAGCAGCTGGGGGGGGAGCACAGATACGCAGTATTTT.